This T cell receptor beta chain was documented in a study of blood T cell repertoires in COVID-19. The overall study: Collection of acute and convalescent COVID-19 samples took place in the United States, Italy and Spain.

Assay used: immunoSEQ multiplex PCR; TCRdb lists only in-frame clones, some missing. Of 130,000 to 150,000 clones in the sample, roughly 90% were seen once. With 4 bases removed from V and 0 bases from J, the gap between germline ends came to 7 bases. The CDR3 has 14 residues. Looked up from germline, CDR1 is SGHTA and CDR2 is FQGNSA. The study recruited people aged about 18 to 95 years across 20 to 30 US areas. Researchers sorted participants into cohorts using their self-reported clinical history. The clonotype was recovered from a woman in her 30s with acute COVID-19. The sample taken for sequencing was PBMCs or T cells enriched from blood (not recorded which). This chain joins TRBV7-2 and TRBJ2-4, with D unresolved. CDR3 region: CASSSNLAKNIQYF. The CDR3, as DNA: TGTGCCAGCAGCTCTAATTTAGCCAAAAACATTCAGTACTTC.